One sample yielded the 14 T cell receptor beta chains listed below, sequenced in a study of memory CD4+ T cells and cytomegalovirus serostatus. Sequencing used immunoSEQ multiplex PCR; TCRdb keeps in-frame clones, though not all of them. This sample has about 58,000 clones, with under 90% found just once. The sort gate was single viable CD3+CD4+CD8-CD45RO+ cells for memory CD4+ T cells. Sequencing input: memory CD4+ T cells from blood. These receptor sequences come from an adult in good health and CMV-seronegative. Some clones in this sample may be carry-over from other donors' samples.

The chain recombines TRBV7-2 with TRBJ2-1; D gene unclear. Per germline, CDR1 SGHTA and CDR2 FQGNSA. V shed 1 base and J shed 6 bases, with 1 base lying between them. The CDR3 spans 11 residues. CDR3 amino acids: CASSLVNEQFF. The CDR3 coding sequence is TGTGCCAGCAGCTTAGTCAATGAGCAGTTCTTC.

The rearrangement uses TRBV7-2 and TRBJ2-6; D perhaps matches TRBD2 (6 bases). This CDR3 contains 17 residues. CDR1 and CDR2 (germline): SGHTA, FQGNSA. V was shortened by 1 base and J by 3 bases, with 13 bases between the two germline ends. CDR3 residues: CASSLVGLYGGANVLTF. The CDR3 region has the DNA TGTGCCAGCAGCTTAGTGGGACTGTACGGTGGGGCCAACGTCCTGACTTTC.

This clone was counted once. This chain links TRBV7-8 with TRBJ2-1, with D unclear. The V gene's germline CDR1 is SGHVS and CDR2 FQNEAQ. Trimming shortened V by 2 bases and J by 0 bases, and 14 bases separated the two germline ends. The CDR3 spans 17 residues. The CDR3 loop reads CASSLREVQSSYNEQFF. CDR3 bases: TGTGCCAGCAGCTTACGTGAAGTCCAGAGCTCCTACAATGAGCAGTTCTTC. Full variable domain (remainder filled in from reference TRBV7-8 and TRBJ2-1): GAGVSQSPRYKVAKRGQDVALRCDPISGHVSLFWYQQALGQGPEFLTYFQNEAQLDKSGLPSDRFFAERPEGSVSTLKIQRTQQEDSAVYLCASSLREVQSSYNEQFFGPGTRLTVL.

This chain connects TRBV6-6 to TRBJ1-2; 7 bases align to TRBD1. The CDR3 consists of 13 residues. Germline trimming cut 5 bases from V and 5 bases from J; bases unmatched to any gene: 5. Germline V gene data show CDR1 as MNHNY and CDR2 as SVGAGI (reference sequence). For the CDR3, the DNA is TGTGCCAGCAGTCCTACAGGGGAATATGGCTACACCTTC. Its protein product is CASSPTGEYGYTF.

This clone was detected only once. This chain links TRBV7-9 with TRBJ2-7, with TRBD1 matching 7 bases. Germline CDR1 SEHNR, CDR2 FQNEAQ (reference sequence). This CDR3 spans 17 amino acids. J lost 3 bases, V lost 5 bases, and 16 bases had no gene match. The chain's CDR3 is CASSAYLSWTGNYEQYF. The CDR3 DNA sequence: TGTGCCAGCAGCGCTTACCTCTCCTGGACAGGTAACTACGAGCAGTACTTC.

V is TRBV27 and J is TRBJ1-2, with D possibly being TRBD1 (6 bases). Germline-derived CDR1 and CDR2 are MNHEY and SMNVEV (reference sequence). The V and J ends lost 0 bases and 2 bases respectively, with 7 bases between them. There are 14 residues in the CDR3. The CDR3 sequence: CASSLSGQNYGYTF. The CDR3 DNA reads TGTGCCAGCAGTTTATCCGGACAGAACTATGGCTACACCTTC.

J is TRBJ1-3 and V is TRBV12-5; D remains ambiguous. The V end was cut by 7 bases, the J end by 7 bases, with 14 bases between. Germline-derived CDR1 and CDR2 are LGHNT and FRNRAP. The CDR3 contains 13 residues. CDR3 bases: TGTGCTAGTGCTACAACTCTAGATAACACCATATATTTT. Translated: CASATTLDNTIYF. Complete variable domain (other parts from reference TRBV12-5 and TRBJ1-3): DARVTQTPRHKVTEMGQEVTMRCQPILGHNTVFWYRQTMMQGLELLAYFRNRAPLDDSGMPKDRFSAEMPDATLATLKIQPSEPRDSAVYFCASATTLDNTIYFGEGSWLTVV.

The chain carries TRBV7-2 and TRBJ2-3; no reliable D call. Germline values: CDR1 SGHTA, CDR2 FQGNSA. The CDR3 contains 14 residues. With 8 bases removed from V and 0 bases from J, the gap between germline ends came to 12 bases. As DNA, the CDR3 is TGTGCCAGCTGGCGAGGTTTGAGCACAGATACGCAGTATTTT. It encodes CASWRGLSTDTQYF.

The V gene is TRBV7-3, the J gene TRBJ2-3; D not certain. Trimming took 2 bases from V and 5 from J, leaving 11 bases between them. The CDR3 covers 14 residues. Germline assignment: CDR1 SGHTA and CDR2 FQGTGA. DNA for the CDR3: TGTGCCAGCAGCTTAGGAAGGCGTGTAGATACGCAGTATTTT. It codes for CASSLGRRVDTQYF.

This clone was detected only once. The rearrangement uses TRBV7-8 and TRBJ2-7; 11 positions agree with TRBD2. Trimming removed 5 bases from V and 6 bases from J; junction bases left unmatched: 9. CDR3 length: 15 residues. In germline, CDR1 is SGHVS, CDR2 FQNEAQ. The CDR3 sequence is CASSGTSGRASEQYF. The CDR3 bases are TGTGCCAGCAGCGGAACTAGCGGGAGAGCTTCCGAGCAGTACTTC. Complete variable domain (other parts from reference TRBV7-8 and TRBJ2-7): GAGVSQSPRYKVAKRGQDVALRCDPISGHVSLFWYQQALGQGPEFLTYFQNEAQLDKSGLPSDRFFAERPEGSVSTLKIQRTQQEDSAVYLCASSGTSGRASEQYFGPGTRLTVT.

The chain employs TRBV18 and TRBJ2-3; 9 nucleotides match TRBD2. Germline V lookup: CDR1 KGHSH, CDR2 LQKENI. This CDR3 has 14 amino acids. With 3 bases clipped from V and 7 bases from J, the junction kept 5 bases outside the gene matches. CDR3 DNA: TGTGCCAGCTCACCTAGCGGGAGAGGATATACGCAGTATTTT. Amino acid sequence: CASSPSGRGYTQYF.

The CDR3 nucleotides read TGCGCCAGCAGCCTGGGACTATTCACAGATACGCAGTATTTT. The encoded protein is CASSLGLFTDTQYF. The J gene is TRBJ2-3, the V gene TRBV5-1; 7 bases match TRBD2. Trimming removed 4 bases from V and 2 bases from J; junction bases left unmatched: 4. The CDR3 is made up of 14 amino acids. Looked up from germline, CDR1 is SGHRS and CDR2 is YFSETQ. Combining the CDR3 with reference TRBV5-1 and TRBJ2-3 gives the whole variable domain KAGVTQTPRYLIKTRGQQVTLSCSPISGHRSVSWYQQTPGQGLQFLFEYFSETQRNKGNFPGRFSGRQFSNSRSEMNVSTLELGDSALYLCASSLGLFTDTQYFGPGTRLTVL.

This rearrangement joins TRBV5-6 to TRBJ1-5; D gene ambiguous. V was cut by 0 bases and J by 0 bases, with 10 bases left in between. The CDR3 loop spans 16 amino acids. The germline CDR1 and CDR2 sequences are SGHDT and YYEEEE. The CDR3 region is CASSLAGPVSNQPQHF. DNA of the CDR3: TGTGCCAGCAGCTTGGCCGGACCGGTTAGCAATCAGCCCCAGCATTTT.

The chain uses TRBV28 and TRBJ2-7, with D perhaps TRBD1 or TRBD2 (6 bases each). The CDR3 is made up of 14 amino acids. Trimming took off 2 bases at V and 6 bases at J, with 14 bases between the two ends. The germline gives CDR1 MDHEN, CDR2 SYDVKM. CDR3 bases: TGTGCCAGCAGTTTACCCGGCAGGGGAGGCGAGCAGTACTTC. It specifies CASSLPGRGGEQYF.